This TCR beta chain was sequenced in a study of Ad26.COV2.S vaccination and SARS-CoV-2 variants. Study at large: Recipients of Ad26.COV2.S got it intramuscularly, once or twice 56 days apart.

The germline V and J ends were trimmed by 7 bases and 0 bases, with 11 bases remaining between them. The length of the CDR3 is 13 residues. Germline V CDR1 and CDR2: SGHTS, YDEGEE. The treatment here: around 19 received Ad26.COV2.S at low or high dose, single or two shots; 5 received placebo; per-sample allocation not given. The samples date from day 63 after the first vaccine or placebo injection. The method was immunoSEQ multiplex PCR; TCRdb's version includes in-frame clones alone and lacks a portion of them. The table records about 680,000 clones, about 89% of them present only once. The TCR sequence derives from a person aged 18 to 59 who received the Ad26.COV2.S COVID-19 vaccine or a placebo. This rearrangement joins TRBV5-8 to TRBJ2-7; the D gene is possibly TRBD1 (6 bases). The source was peripheral blood, collected in a trial of Ad26.COV2.S vaccine versus placebo. The CDR3 DNA reads as TGTGCCAGCTTCTGGACAGTCTCCTACGAGCAGTACTTC. It specifies CASFWTVSYEQYF. Based on the CDR3 plus reference TRBV5-8 and TRBJ2-7, the full variable domain is EAGVTQSPTHLIKTRGQQATLRCSPISGHTSVYWYQQALGLGLQFLLWYDEGEERNRGNFPPRFSGRQFPNYSSELNVNALELEDSALYLCASFWTVSYEQYFGPGTRLTVT.